The rows below give T cell receptor beta chains drawn from one sample of a study of T cell responses to AZD1222 COVID-19 vaccine. TCRdb keeps only in-frame clones here, not all; method: immunoSEQ multiplex PCR. In the table there are 90,000 to 120,000 clones, more than 70% of which are singletons. The sample in question was peripheral blood, obtained on day 0 of AZD1222 vaccination. These receptors were taken from an adult in good health. Each CDR3 is given with its conserved first and last residue. The D gene is left open where the match is weak. Clone sizes are given selectively: once, few, many, or a class where the clone is expanded.

v_call	d_call	j_call	clone_size	cdr3_nt	cdr3_aa
TRBV27	TRBD1	TRBJ1-3	few	TGTGCCAGCAGCTTAACAGGGGAAAACACCATATATTTT	CASSLTGENTIYF
TRBV18	TRBD1	TRBJ1-1	NA	TGTGCCAGCTCACCCGTAAAGGGACAGGGTTACACTGAAGCTTTCTTT	CASSPVKGQGYTEAFF
TRBV28	TRBD1	TRBJ1-1	NA	TGTGCCAGCAGTTTTCGAGGGACAGGATCTTGGGCTTTCTTT	CASSFRGTGSWAFF
TRBV5-4	NA	TRBJ1-3	NA	TGTGCCAGCAGCCCGGGGGGGGGATCTGGAAACACCATATATTTT	CASSPGGGSGNTIYF
TRBV7-3	TRBD2	TRBJ2-2	NA	TGTGCCAGCAGCCCATCCGGGACTAGCGGGGCCGGGGAGCTGTTTTTT	CASSPSGTSGAGELFF
TRBV28	TRBD2	TRBJ2-3	NA	TGTGCCAGCACCTTAACTAGCGGCCCCTGGGATACGCAGTATTTT	CASTLTSGPWDTQYF
TRBV7-9	NA	TRBJ2-7	NA	TGTGCCAGCAGCCTCAGGACAAGCTCCTACGAGCAGTACTTC	CASSLRTSSYEQYF
TRBV7-2	TRBD1	TRBJ2-7	NA	TGTGCCAGCTCTCGTGGGACAGGGGGCACCTACGAGCAGTACTTC	CASSRGTGGTYEQYF
TRBV30	NA	TRBJ1-5	NA	TGTGCCTGGACCCCAGGGAGGGGCAATCAGCCCCAGCATTTT	CAWTPGRGNQPQHF
TRBV7-3	TRBD1	TRBJ2-7	NA	TGTGCCAGCAGCTGGAGACAGGGCGGCGAGCAGTACTTC	CASSWRQGGEQYF
TRBV14	TRBD2	TRBJ2-1	NA	TGTGCCAGCAGCCAAAGTGCTGGGTGGACTAGCGGAATGCAGTTCTTC	CASSQSAGWTSGMQFF
TRBV5-1	NA	TRBJ1-2	NA	TGCGCCAGCAGTCCCCAGGGTTTGTATGGCTACACCTTC	CASSPQGLYGYTF
TRBV27	NA	TRBJ2-2	NA	TGTGCCAGCAGTTTATTGGGGTTCGGGCCCGGGGAGCTGTTTTTT	CASSLLGFGPGELFF
TRBV7-2	TRBD1	TRBJ1-6	NA	TGTGCCAGCACCGGACAGGGTTATTCACCCCTCCACTTT	CASTGQGYSPLHF
TRBV16	NA	TRBJ1-5	NA	TGTGCCAGCAGCCAAGGGTGGGTCCGGCGGAATCAGCCCCAGCATTTT	CASSQGWVRRNQPQHF
TRBV18	NA	TRBJ2-1	NA	TGTGCCAGCTCACCAGCCACCGGGAGCTATGAGCAGTTCTTC	CASSPATGSYEQFF
TRBV4-1	NA	TRBJ1-1	NA	TGCGCCAGCAGCCAACCAATTATCCGGGACACTGAAGCTTTCTTT	CASSQPIIRDTEAFF
TRBV10-3	NA	TRBJ2-1	NA	TGTGCCATCGGGCTTGGGGATTCCTACAATGAGCAGTTCTTC	CAIGLGDSYNEQFF
TRBV5-1	TRBD2	TRBJ2-5	NA	TGCGCCAGCAGCCTGACGGGGGGTTCCCAAGAGACCCAGTACTTC	CASSLTGGSQETQYF
TRBV7-2	NA	TRBJ2-5	NA	TGTGCCAGCAGCGGTGGCATGAGGAGAATACAAGAGACCCAGTACTTC	CASSGGMRRIQETQYF
TRBV7-3	TRBD1	TRBJ2-1	NA	TGTGCCAGCAGCCCCGGGACAGGGAACCCCCTCGATGAGCAGTTCTTC	CASSPGTGNPLDEQFF
TRBV5-3	TRBD2	TRBJ2-3	NA	TGTGCCAGAAGCTTCGGACTAGCGGGAGCTTGGCAGAGAGATACGCAGTATTTT	CARSFGLAGAWQRDTQYF
TRBV11-2	NA	TRBJ2-1	NA	TGTGCCAGCAGCCGACGGGAGAACTCCTACAATGAGCAGTTCTTC	CASSRRENSYNEQFF
TRBV7-9	TRBD1	TRBJ2-2	NA	TGTGCCAGCAGCTTGACAGGGGGCACGAACACCGGGGAGCTGTTTTTT	CASSLTGGTNTGELFF
TRBV5-1	TRBD1	TRBJ2-2	NA	TGCGCCAGCAGCCAAAACAGGGGGGACACCGGGGAGCTGTTTTTT	CASSQNRGDTGELFF
TRBV5-1	TRBD1	TRBJ2-5	NA	TGCGCCAGCAGCTTGGGGTCGACAGGGATATTGGAGACCCAGTACTTC	CASSLGSTGILETQYF
TRBV11-3	NA	TRBJ2-5	NA	TGTGCCAGCAGCTTAGGTGTGGGGGCGGGAGCCCAAGAGACCCAGTACTTC	CASSLGVGAGAQETQYF
TRBV5-1	TRBD1	TRBJ2-7	NA	TGCGCCAGCAGCCCGCTGACAGGGTCGTTTCTTTGGCAGTACTTC	CASSPLTGSFLWQYF
TRBV25-1	TRBD1	TRBJ1-2	NA	TGTGCCAGCAGGGCCACGGGGACAGGGGATGGCTACACCTTC	CASRATGTGDGYTF
TRBV18	NA	TRBJ1-5	once	TGTGCCAGCTCACCACCGGGAGGAGTGAGTAGCAATCAGCCCCAGCATTTT	CASSPPGGVSSNQPQHF